A selection of T cell receptor beta chains follows, all from one sample in a study of blood T cell repertoires in COVID-19. This table comes from immunoSEQ multiplex PCR, and its TCRdb copy is limited to in-frame clones, with some not included. Of about 160,000 clones in the sample, around four fifths were seen once. Sample: peripheral blood. All receptors come from a human donor in a cohort sampled during active COVID-19. Each CDR3 is given with its conserved first and last residue. The D gene is left open where the match is weak. Some rows mark clone size as missing; the rest say once, few, many or name a class of expanded clone.

>-|-|15|TRBV6-5|TRBJ2-2
CASFRLGGNTGELFF
TGTGCCAGCTTCCGACTGGGGGGAAACACCGGGGAGCTGTTTTTT
>-|-|12|TRBV7-2|TRBJ1-1
CASSLGLSEAFF
TGTGCCAGCAGCCTGGGACTCTCTGAAGCTTTCTTT
>once|-|12|TRBV2|TRBJ2-3
CASSIAEKGQYF
TGTGCCAGCAGTATAGCGGAAAAAGGGCAGTATTTT
>few|TRBD1|14|TRBV4-3|TRBJ2-7
CASSQGQGAYEQYF
TGCGCCAGCAGCCAAGGACAGGGGGCCTACGAGCAGTACTTC
>-|-|16|TRBV4-1|TRBJ2-1
CASSQVVAGLYNEQFF
TGCGCCAGCAGCCAAGTAGTCGCGGGGCTATACAATGAGCAGTTCTTC
>-|TRBD1|15|TRBV6-2/TRBV6-3|TRBJ2-1
CASSLRTGLYNEQFF
TGTGCCAGCAGTCTAAGGACAGGATTGTACAATGAGCAGTTCTTC
>-|-|17|TRBV7-7|TRBJ2-2
CASSLTDRGGLFGELFF
TGTGCTAGCAGCTTAACGGATCGCGGAGGGCTCTTCGGGGAGCTGTTTTTT
>-|TRBD1|15|TRBV5-1|TRBJ1-6
CASSGGQGRNSPLHF
TGCGCCAGCAGCGGGGGACAGGGCAGGAATTCACCCCTCCACTTT
>-|-|14|TRBV29-1|TRBJ1-1
CSGGDPYGDTEAFF
TGCAGCGGGGGAGACCCCTACGGGGACACTGAAGCTTTCTTT
>-|TRBD1|15|TRBV28|TRBJ1-3
CASSLSGTAGNTIYF
TGTGCCAGCAGTTTATCTGGGACAGCTGGAAACACCATATATTTT
>-|-|13|TRBV12-3/TRBV12-4|TRBJ1-1
CASSFVPVTEAFF
TGTGCCAGCAGTTTTGTCCCGGTCACTGAAGCTTTCTTT
>-|-|15|TRBV5-5|TRBJ1-2
CASSLAWGPTYGYTF
TGTGCCAGCAGCTTGGCCTGGGGGCCTACCTATGGCTACACCTTC
>few|-|12|TRBV7-2|TRBJ1-2
CASSSGLALHTF
TGTGCCAGCAGCTCCGGACTGGCACTTCACACCTTC
>once|-|16|TRBV5-6|TRBJ2-5
CASSLATGSPPETQYF
TGTGCCAGCAGCTTGGCTACGGGATCCCCTCCGGAGACCCAGTACTTC
>-|-|13|TRBV11-2|TRBJ2-7
CASSPGLSYEQYF
TGTGCCAGCAGCCCAGGTCTCTCCTACGAGCAGTACTTC
>-|TRBD1|16|TRBV14|TRBJ1-6
CASSYRGGTYNSPLHF
TGTGCCAGCAGCTACAGGGGAGGTACCTATAATTCACCCCTCCACTTT
>-|-|13|TRBV27|TRBJ1-2
CASSPGIPGGYTF
TGTGCCAGCAGTCCCGGGATACCCGGGGGCTACACCTTC
>-|TRBD2|16|TRBV27|TRBJ2-1
CASSSLAGGQYNEQFF
TGTGCCAGCAGTTCACTAGCGGGGGGGCAGTACAATGAGCAGTTCTTC
>-|TRBD2|17|TRBV7-3|TRBJ2-1
CASSLTEGAGLYNEQFF
TGTGCCAGCAGCTTAACGGAGGGAGCGGGGTTATACAATGAGCAGTTCTTC
>-|TRBD1|16|TRBV5-6|TRBJ2-7
CASSLLTGIGSYEQYF
TGTGCCAGCAGCCTACTGACAGGGATTGGCTCCTACGAGCAGTACTTC
>-|-|15|TRBV5-6|TRBJ2-7
CASSLALGGSYEQYF
TGTGCCAGCAGCTTGGCCCTGGGAGGCTCCTACGAGCAGTACTTC
>-|TRBD1|17|TRBV7-8|TRBJ2-5
CASSSPVFGQGTGTQYF
TGTGCCAGCAGCTCACCGGTGTTTGGACAGGGGACCGGGACCCAGTACTTC
>-|TRBD2|16|TRBV7-9|TRBJ2-1
CASSPDGGSFWNEQFF
TGTGCCAGCAGCCCCGATGGCGGGAGTTTTTGGAATGAGCAGTTCTTC
>once|TRBD1|13|TRBV5-1|TRBJ2-7
CASRDRVSYEQYF
TGCGCCAGCAGGGACAGGGTTTCCTACGAGCAGTACTTC
>once|-|13|TRBV12-3/TRBV12-4|TRBJ1-2
CASSFRAGHGYTF
TGTGCCAGCAGTTTTCGAGCGGGACATGGCTACACCTTC
>-|-|14|TRBV6-5|TRBJ2-6
CASMVYRGSNVLTF
TGTGCCAGCATGGTTTATCGCGGGTCCAACGTCCTGACTTTC
>few|-|17|TRBV27|TRBJ1-3
CASSPRGTPSSGNTIYF
TGTGCCAGCAGTCCCCGCGGGACTCCTAGCTCTGGAAACACCATATATTTT
>-|TRBD2|16|TRBV6-5|TRBJ2-1
CASSYSGGGSYNEQFF
TGTGCCAGCAGTTACTCGGGGGGGGGATCCTACAATGAGCAGTTCTTC
>-|TRBD2|16|TRBV2|TRBJ2-3
CASNTQPGGSTDTQYF
TGTGCCAGCAACACACAGCCGGGGGGGAGCACAGATACGCAGTATTTT
>-|-|14|TRBV6-5|TRBJ2-5
CASILGLRQETQYF
TGTGCCAGCATCCTGGGACTCCGACAAGAGACCCAGTACTTC
>once|-|15|TRBV7-9|TRBJ2-3
CASSLGGSGSDTQYF
TGTGCCAGCAGCTTGGGCGGGTCCGGCTCGGATACGCAGTATTTT
>-|-|15|TRBV21-1|TRBJ2-1
CASSKGGQGLNEQFF
TGTGCCAGCAGCAAAGGGGGACAGGGTTTGAATGAGCAGTTCTTC
>-|-|16|TRBV7-9|TRBJ1-5
CASSPDAGNSNQPQHF
TGTGCCAGCAGCCCCGATGCAGGGAATAGCAATCAGCCCCAGCATTTT
>-|-|12|TRBV11-2|TRBJ2-2
CASSHQGGELFF
TGTGCCAGCAGCCATCAGGGCGGGGAGCTGTTTTTT
>-|TRBD2|13|TRBV7-2|TRBJ2-7
CASSPSGGYEQYF
TGTGCCAGCAGCCCCTCGGGGGGCTACGAGCAGTACTTC